A selection of T cell receptor beta chains follows, all from one sample in a study of monozygotic twins with cystic fibrosis. Data came from immunoSEQ multiplex PCR; TCRdb stores just in-frame clones and leaves some out. In the table there are about 24,000 clones, around 93% of which are singletons. Sequencing was carried out using blood. Source of these receptors: a girl aged 2 to 10 with cystic fibrosis. CDR3s include the opening cysteine and the closing phenylalanine or tryptophan. Each record gives: V gene, CDR3 protein.

>TRBV4-3
CASSQGPWGTSGATLTDTQYF
>TRBV7-2
CASTPNPGGAAETQYF
>TRBV7-4
CASSLTGAYEQYF
>TRBV6-6
CASSQPDRNRVYEQYF
>TRBV5-1
CASRKQVNTEAFF
>TRBV9
CASSKQGAGTNEKLFF
>TRBV28
CATYSGGVLLYEQYF
>TRBV9
CASSVVPGVSGNTIYF
>TRBV7-5
CAKLKNTEAFF
>TRBV5-1
CASSFRTSTGSNYGYTF
>TRBV2
CASSEGRSTEAFF
>TRBV19
CASSSLAGTALSGANVLTF
>TRBV7-2
CASRVGGGASGTQYF
>TRBV6-5
CASSYSGEKLFF
>TRBV6-5
CASSTPSGVNTEAFF
>TRBV6-5
CASSLDYGTGFYEQYF
>TRBV28
CASSFADSYEQYF
>TRBV19
CASTLGSFSLSNQPQHF
>TRBV7-9
CASSLSSGTGGYEQYF